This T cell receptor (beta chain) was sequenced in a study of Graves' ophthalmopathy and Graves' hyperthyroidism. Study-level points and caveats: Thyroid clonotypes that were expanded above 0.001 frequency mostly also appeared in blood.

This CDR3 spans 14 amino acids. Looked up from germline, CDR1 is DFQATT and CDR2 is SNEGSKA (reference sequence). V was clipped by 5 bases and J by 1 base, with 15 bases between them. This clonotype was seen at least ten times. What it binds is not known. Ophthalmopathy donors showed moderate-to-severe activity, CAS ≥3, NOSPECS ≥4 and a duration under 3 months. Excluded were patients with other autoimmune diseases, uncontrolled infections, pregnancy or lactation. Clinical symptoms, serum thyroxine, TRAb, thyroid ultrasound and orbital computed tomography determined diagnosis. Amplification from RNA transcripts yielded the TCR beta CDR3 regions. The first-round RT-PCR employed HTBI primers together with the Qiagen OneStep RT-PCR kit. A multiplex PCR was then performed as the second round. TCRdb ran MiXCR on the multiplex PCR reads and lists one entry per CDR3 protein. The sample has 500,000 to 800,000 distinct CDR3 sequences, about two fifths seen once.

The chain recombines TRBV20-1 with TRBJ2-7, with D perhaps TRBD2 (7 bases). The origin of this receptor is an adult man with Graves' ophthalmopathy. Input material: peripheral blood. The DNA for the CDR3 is TGCAGTGCTGGGGGGGCTAGCCATTCCTACGAGCAGTACTTC. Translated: CSAGGASHSYEQYF.